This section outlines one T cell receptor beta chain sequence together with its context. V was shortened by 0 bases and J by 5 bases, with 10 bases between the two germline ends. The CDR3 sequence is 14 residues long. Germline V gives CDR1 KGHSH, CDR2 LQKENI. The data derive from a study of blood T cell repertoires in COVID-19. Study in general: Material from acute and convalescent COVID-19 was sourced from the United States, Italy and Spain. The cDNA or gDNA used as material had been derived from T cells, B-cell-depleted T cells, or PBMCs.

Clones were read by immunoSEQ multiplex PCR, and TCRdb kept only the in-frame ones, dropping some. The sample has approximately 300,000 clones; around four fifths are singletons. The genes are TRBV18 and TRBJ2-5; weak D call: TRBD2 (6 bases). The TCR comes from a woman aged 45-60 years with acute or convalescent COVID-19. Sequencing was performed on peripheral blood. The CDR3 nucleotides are TGTGCCAGCTCACCACCGTCTCTAGCGGAGACCCAGTACTTC. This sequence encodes CASSPPSLAETQYF.